A selection of T cell receptor beta chains follows, all from one sample in a study of blood T cell repertoires in COVID-19. Produced via immunoSEQ multiplex PCR; TCRdb's table is partial and in-frame only. This table has under 250,000 clones, around 86% appearing once. Material: peripheral blood. These receptors originate from a man aged 25 to 40 who had recovered from COVID-19. CDR3s include the opening cysteine and the closing phenylalanine or tryptophan. A D gene is named only where the DNA matches it firmly. Size tells how often a clone was seen (once, few, many) or the class of an expanded clone, and some rows leave it out.

TRBV11-2	TRBJ1-2	NA	once	CASSLEYGTNYGYTF	TGTGCCAGCAGCTTAGAATACGGGACAAACTATGGCTACACCTTC
TRBV11-2	TRBJ2-1	TRBD2	NA	CASSPVSGASYNEQFF	TGTGCCAGCAGCCCGGTCAGCGGGGCATCCTACAATGAGCAGTTCTTC
TRBV10-3	TRBJ2-3	NA	NA	CAIRGSREDTQYF	TGTGCCATCAGAGGTAGCCGGGAAGATACGCAGTATTTT
TRBV2	TRBJ2-2	TRBD1	NA	CASSDTGGHTGELFF	TGTGCCAGCAGTGATACAGGGGGCCACACCGGGGAGCTGTTTTTT
TRBV6-5	TRBJ1-2	TRBD1	NA	CASTITQGANYGYTF	TGTGCCAGCACCATTACCCAGGGGGCTAACTATGGCTACACCTTC
TRBV4-1	TRBJ2-7	TRBD2	few	CASSQDPAGGLFHEQYF	TGCGCCAGCAGCCAAGACCCAGCGGGGGGCCTATTCCACGAGCAGTACTTC
TRBV27	TRBJ2-2	TRBD2	NA	CASGAGVVNTGELFF	TGTGCCAGCGGCGCGGGGGTCGTAAACACCGGGGAGCTGTTTTTT
TRBV2	TRBJ1-2	NA	few	CASSESGNYGYTF	TGTGCCAGCAGTGAATCGGGGAACTATGGCTACACCTTC
TRBV3-1/TRBV3-2	TRBJ2-2	TRBD2	few	CASSLLAAGELFF	TGTGCCAGCAGCCTACTAGCGGCCGGGGAGCTGTTTTTT
TRBV5-6	TRBJ1-5	TRBD1	NA	CASSLQGAWQPQHF	TGTGCCAGCAGCTTACAGGGGGCCTGGCAGCCCCAGCATTTT
TRBV7-7	TRBJ2-5	TRBD1	NA	CASSRTGLRETQYF	TGTGCCAGCAGCCGGACAGGGCTTCGAGAGACCCAGTACTTC
TRBV18	TRBJ1-3	TRBD1	NA	CASADRGFGNTIYF	TGTGCCAGCGCCGACAGGGGGTTTGGAAACACCATATATTTT
TRBV10-3	TRBJ2-5	TRBD2	NA	CAISGVAGGQETQYF	TGTGCCATCAGTGGTGTAGCGGGGGGCCAAGAGACCCAGTACTTC
TRBV28	TRBJ1-1	TRBD1	NA	CASRYGQGAGAFF	TGTGCCAGCAGATACGGACAGGGGGCGGGAGCTTTCTTT
TRBV6-5	TRBJ1-2	TRBD1	NA	CASSLGQLLGYTF	TGTGCCAGCAGTCTGGGACAGCTATTAGGCTACACCTTC
TRBV7-3	TRBJ2-3	TRBD2	NA	CASSPYVAGGLADTQYF	TGTGCCAGCAGCCCGTACGTAGCGGGGGGGCTGGCAGATACGCAGTATTTT
TRBV28	TRBJ1-2	TRBD1	NA	CASSLTGEGYTF	TGTGCCAGCAGTTTAACAGGGGAAGGCTACACCTTC
TRBV5-1	TRBJ1-4	TRBD1	NA	CASSLGQGAEKLFF	TGCGCCAGCAGCTTAGGACAGGGTGCAGAAAAACTGTTTTTT
TRBV4-1	TRBJ2-1	NA	NA	CASSQQGTQFF	TGCGCCAGCAGCCAACAGGGAACGCAGTTCTTC
TRBV6-5	TRBJ2-7	TRBD1	NA	CASRPRDSKSYEQYF	TGTGCCAGCAGACCCCGGGACAGCAAATCCTACGAGCAGTACTTC
TRBV18	TRBJ1-1	NA	NA	CASSPQRGKNTEAFF	TGTGCCAGCTCACCACAAAGGGGCAAGAACACTGAAGCTTTCTTT
TRBV5-4	TRBJ1-4	NA	NA	CASSLSTATNEKLFF	TGTGCCAGCAGCTTGAGCACAGCAACTAATGAAAAACTGTTTTTT
TRBV27	TRBJ1-5	NA	NA	CASGHQPQHF	TGTGCCAGCGGCCATCAGCCCCAGCATTTT
TRBV7-9	TRBJ1-5	TRBD1	NA	CASTQGARQPQHF	TGTGCCAGCACCCAGGGGGCGCGGCAGCCCCAGCATTTT
TRBV19	TRBJ1-2	TRBD1	many	CASSTGQAPNYGYTF	TGTGCCAGTAGTACTGGACAGGCCCCTAACTATGGCTACACCTTC
TRBV6-6	TRBJ2-7	NA	NA	CASSLAGWEQYF	TGTGCCAGCAGCCTCGCGGGCTGGGAGCAGTACTTC
TRBV18	TRBJ2-3	TRBD1	NA	CASSRNNRGVADTQYF	TGTGCCAGCTCACGGAACAACAGGGGAGTCGCAGATACGCAGTATTTT